This T cell receptor (beta chain) stems from a study of T cell changes during pregnancy in multiple sclerosis. Only in-frame clones appear in the TCRdb table, and some are missing; sequencing was by immunoSEQ multiplex PCR. The sample shows fewer than 90,000 clones, around 94% of them seen only once. The length of the CDR3 is 12 residues. Germline V lookup: CDR1 SEHNR, CDR2 FQNEAQ (reference sequence). V was shortened by 4 bases and J by 6 bases, with 10 bases between the two germline ends. The chain couples TRBV7-9 to TRBJ2-7, with no clear D. The sequencing here drew on peripheral blood, taken in the third trimester of pregnancy. This receptor was taken from a female donor with multiple sclerosis, enrolled in a pregnancy study. Written as DNA, the CDR3 is TGTGCCAGCAGCTCACCATCCGGCGAGCAGTACTTC. Translated, it gives CASSSPSGEQYF.